The TCR beta chain under discussion was sequenced for a study of cytomegalovirus exposure and HLA in healthy donors. Findings and caveats of the study: For cytomegalovirus status, the classifier reportedly gave diagnoses with high specificity and sensitivity.

In regard to this clone: Its target is unknown.

13 Jbeta primers and 60 Vbeta primers were used for the PCR. Method: immunoSEQ multiplex PCR; TCRdb's copy keeps in-frame clones and lacks some. The table includes over 110,000 clones, roughly 79% detected once. The ends lost 0 bases at V and 6 bases at J; junction bases unmatched: 5. In germline, CDR1 is GTSNPN, CDR2 SVGIG (reference sequence). CDR3 length: 13 amino acids. The specimen was PBMCs. This TCR came from a woman aged 55-69 years in good health and CMV-seropositive. The V and J genes are TRBV30 and TRBJ2-7; 7 bases are shared with TRBD2. CDR3 coding DNA: TGTGCCTGGAGTGTCCAGGGAGGGAGCGAGCAGTACTTC. This gives the protein CAWSVQGGSEQYF.